These 26 T cell receptor beta chains originate from one sample sequenced in a study of beta chain features in type 1 diabetes. Of the isolated RNA, all was reverse transcribed, and so the sequenced material was expressed TCRB transcripts. Clones were sequenced by immunoSEQ multiplex PCR, and TCRdb holds only the in-frame ones, with some missing. The table has about 200,000 clones, approximately 11% seen once. Sequencing was done on a sample of central memory CD4+ T cells from blood. The receptors come from a man aged 18 to 29 in good health.

The chain has TRBV4-1 and TRBJ2-3; 13 bases are a match to TRBD2. The CDR3 totals 18 residues. CDR1 is MGHRA, CDR2 YSYEKL, per germline. V dropped 0 bases and J dropped 3; count of bases not matched to a gene: 6. The CDR3 DNA reads TGCGCCAGCAGCCAAGAGAGGAGGACTAGCGGGAGAACAGATACGCAGTATTTT. This sequence encodes CASSQERRTSGRTDTQYF.

The chain employs TRBV4-3 and TRBJ2-3; TRBD2 aligns across 11 bases. Losses at the gene ends were 2 bases for V and 5 bases for J; bases not matched to a gene: 3. The CDR3 is made up of 15 amino acids. Per the germline V gene, CDR1 is LGHNA and CDR2 is YSLEER. CDR3 amino acids: CASSQIAGGQDTQYF. DNA for the CDR3: TGCGCCAGCAGCCAAATAGCGGGAGGGCAAGATACGCAGTATTTT.

This clone occurred many times. The chain has TRBV15 and TRBJ2-1; 8 positions match TRBD2. This CDR3 comprises 14 residues. V lost 5 bases and J lost 9; bases outside the gene matches: 9. In germline, CDR1 is LNHNV, CDR2 YYDKDF (reference sequence). The CDR3: CATSLGTSIGEQFF. The CDR3 DNA sequence: TGTGCCACCAGCCTTGGGACTAGTATCGGTGAGCAGTTCTTC.

This clone appeared a few times. This rearrangement joins TRBV5-4 to TRBJ1-1, with D possibly TRBD1 on 5 matching bases. The CDR3 has 13 residues. The V gene's germline CDR1 is SGHNT and CDR2 YYREEE (reference sequence). V was cut by 3 bases and J by 0 bases, with 6 bases left in between. In nucleotides, the CDR3 is TGTGCCAGCAGCTCGACAGTGAACACTGAAGCTTTCTTT. Translated: CASSSTVNTEAFF. Full variable domain (rest looked up from reference TRBV5-4 and TRBJ1-1): ETGVTQSPTHLIKTRGQQVTLRCSSQSGHNTVSWYQQALGQGPQFIFQYYREEENGRGNFPPRFSGLQFPNYSSELNVNALELDDSALYLCASSSTVNTEAFFGQGTRLTVV.

The CDR3 reads CATQSFGVEQYF. As DNA, the CDR3 is TGTGCCACCCAATCCTTCGGGGTTGAGCAGTACTTC. The chain has TRBV27 and TRBJ2-7, with D perhaps TRBD2 (5 bases). CDR1 is MNHEY and CDR2 is SMNVEV in the germline V gene (reference sequence). The CDR3 extends over 12 amino acids. The V end was cut by 10 bases, the J end by 7 bases, with 17 bases between.

This clone was recorded a few times. The chain uses TRBV5-6 and TRBJ2-2; D not certain. The germline V gene encodes CDR1 SGHDT and CDR2 YYEEEE. The CDR3 extends over 16 amino acids. V shed 0 bases and J shed 2 bases, with 11 bases lying between them. This chain's CDR3 is CASSLEGWSNTGELFF. CDR3 DNA sequence: TGTGCCAGCAGCTTGGAGGGTTGGAGTAACACCGGGGAGCTGTTTTTT.

This clone was seen a handful of times. J is TRBJ2-2 and V is TRBV2, with 7 bases matching TRBD2. Per the germline V gene, CDR1 is SNHLY and CDR2 is FYNNEI. V trimming: 4 bases; J trimming: 4 bases; junction bases outside the gene matches: 6. The CDR3 consists of 15 residues. The CDR3 sequence: CASSVLTSFTGELFF. CDR3 in DNA: TGTGCCAGCAGTGTACTGACTAGCTTCACCGGGGAGCTGTTTTTT.

This clone was seen a handful of times. The genes are TRBV4-2 and TRBJ2-2; 8 nucleotides match TRBD2. The germline V gene encodes CDR1 LGHNA and CDR2 YNFKEQ. The ends lost 5 bases at V and 6 bases at J; junction bases unmatched: 11. The CDR3 totals 16 residues. CDR3 sequence (DNA): TGTGCCAGCAGCTTGAGGAGCGGGAGTTATCCCGGGGAGCTGTTTTTT. Translation: CASSLRSGSYPGELFF.

The J gene is TRBJ2-7, the V gene TRBV11-2, with a possible D match to TRBD1 (5 bases). Germline-derived CDR1 and CDR2 are SGHAT and FQNNGV. V dropped 4 bases and J dropped 2 bases, with 15 bases sitting between them. The CDR3 consists of 15 residues. The CDR3 loop reads CASSSYRGQAYEQYF. In DNA form, the CDR3 reads TGTGCCAGCAGCTCCTACAGAGGACAAGCCTACGAGCAGTACTTC. The full variable domain, in which reference TRBV11-2 and TRBJ2-7 provide the parts outside the CDR3, is EAGVAQSPRYKIIEKRQSVAFWCNPISGHATLYWYQQILGQGPKLLIQFQNNGVVDDSQLPKDRFSAERLKGVDSTLKIQPAKLEDSAVYLCASSSYRGQAYEQYFGPGTRLTVT.

This clone has just a few counts. The rearrangement uses TRBV4-1 and TRBJ1-5; tentative D call: TRBD1 (5 bases). Germline-derived CDR1 and CDR2 are MGHRA and YSYEKL. The CDR3 sequence is 14 residues long. V lost 4 bases, J lost 4 bases, and 11 bases lay in between. CDR3 in amino acids: CASSRDGRNQPQHF. The CDR3 DNA reads as TGCGCCAGCAGCCGGGACGGCCGGAATCAGCCCCAGCATTTT.

Comments on this clone: The same CDR3 also results from other DNA sequences found in this sample. This chain links TRBV7-2 with TRBJ2-5; D gene uncertain. The CDR3 covers 13 residues. V dropped 1 base and J dropped 3 bases, with 6 bases sitting between them. Per germline, CDR1 SGHTA and CDR2 FQGNSA. For the CDR3, the DNA is TGTGCCAGCAGCTTAGGACCCGAAGAGACCCAGTACTTC. This gives the protein CASSLGPEETQYF.

The chain couples TRBV10-3 to TRBJ2-7; D perhaps matches TRBD1 (6 bases). Per germline, CDR1 ENHRY and CDR2 SYGVKD. Between the trimmed V and J ends, which lost 4 bases and 0 bases, there was a span of 16 bases. The length of the CDR3 is 16 residues. DNA of the CDR3: TGTGCCATCAGTGGGGTGGGGGCAGTAAGCTCCTACGAGCAGTACTTC. This gives the protein CAISGVGAVSSYEQYF.

The chain carries TRBV5-1 and TRBJ2-6, with no clear D. The germline V gene has CDR1 SGHRS and CDR2 YFSETQ. Trimming stripped 5 bases from V and 0 bases from J, with 6 bases between. The CDR3 is made up of 14 amino acids. The CDR3 DNA is TGCGCCAGCAGAGAACTCTCTGGGGCCAACGTCCTGACTTTC. Residues: CASRELSGANVLTF.

This clone was counted only a few times. This chain joins TRBV6-6 and TRBJ2-7; possible D gene TRBD1, 6 bases. The CDR3 covers 16 residues. Germline V gene data show CDR1 as MNHNY and CDR2 as SVGAGI (reference sequence). Between the trimmed V and J ends, which lost 5 bases and 0 bases, there was a span of 17 bases. CDR3 sequence (DNA): TGTGCCAGCAGTCGACAGAGTGACAGGAGCTCCTACGAGCAGTACTTC. Encoded protein: CASSRQSDRSSYEQYF.

The chain carries TRBV6-5 and TRBJ2-1; 7 bases are shared with TRBD1. The V segment lost 8 bases and the J segment 7 bases; nucleotides outside the gene matches: 11. Germline-derived CDR1 and CDR2 are MNHEY and SVGAGI. The CDR3 length is 14 residues. The CDR3 spells CASGVRGSVNEQFF. Here the CDR3 DNA reads TGTGCCAGCGGTGTCAGGGGGTCAGTGAATGAGCAGTTCTTC.

The genes are TRBV27 and TRBJ2-4, with 8 bases lining up with TRBD1. Losses at the gene ends were 10 bases for V and 7 bases for J; bases not matched to a gene: 6. The length of the CDR3 is 12 residues. CDR1 MNHEY and CDR2 SMNVEV come from the germline V gene (reference sequence). The CDR3 DNA reads as TGTGCCACCGGAAGACAGGGGAACATTCAGTACTTC. Translating it yields CATGRQGNIQYF.

This CDR3 is CASSELGGDNEQFF. The CDR3 DNA follows: TGTGCCAGCAGTGAACTCGGAGGGGACAATGAGCAGTTCTTC. This chain links TRBV2 with TRBJ2-1; perhaps TRBD2 as D (6 bases). The CDR3 sequence is 14 residues long. V gave up 2 bases and J gave up 5 bases, with 10 bases separating them. Looked up from germline, CDR1 is SNHLY and CDR2 is FYNNEI.

This clone was seen more than once but under ten times. The chain combines TRBV20-1 with TRBJ2-5; unclear D gene. CDR1 and CDR2 from the germline V gene are DFQATT and SNEGSKA (reference sequence). This CDR3 comprises 11 residues. Trimming shortened V by 8 bases and J by 2 bases, and 9 bases separated the two germline ends. CDR3 loop: CSSTLQETQYF. DNA for the CDR3: TGCAGTAGCACTCTTCAAGAGACCCAGTACTTC.

As for this clone: Other DNA sequences in the same sample also yield this CDR3. The chain joins TRBV30 to TRBJ1-1; D is undetermined. V lost 0 bases, J lost 2 bases, and 4 bases lay in between. Germline V gives CDR1 GTSNPN, CDR2 SVGIG (reference sequence). This CDR3 has 12 residues. CDR3 in amino acids: CAWSVRNTEAFF. CDR3 nucleotides: TGTGCCTGGAGTGTACGAAACACTGAAGCTTTCTTT.

The chain combines TRBV6-6 with TRBJ2-1; TRBD2 matches 7 bases. The CDR3 is made up of 14 amino acids. Germline V gene data show CDR1 as MNHNY and CDR2 as SVGAGI (reference sequence). With 4 bases clipped from V and 3 bases from J, the junction kept 3 bases outside the gene matches. CDR3 region: CASSLAGSYNEQFF. The CDR3 bases are TGTGCCAGCAGTTTAGCGGGCAGCTACAATGAGCAGTTCTTC.

This chain uses TRBV30 with TRBJ1-5, with D unclear. The CDR3 is 13 residues long. The V gene lost 1 base and the J gene lost 3 bases, with 7 bases spanning the gap. Germline lookup yields CDR1 GTSNPN and CDR2 SVGIG (reference sequence). CDR3 nucleotides: TGTGCCTGGAGTGGACTGTACAATCAGCCCCAGCATTTT. Protein sequence: CAWSGLYNQPQHF.

The chain joins TRBV5-5 to TRBJ2-7, with D perhaps TRBD2 (5 bases). CDR1 is SGHKS, CDR2 YYEKEE, per germline (reference sequence). The V end lost 2 bases, the J end lost 9 bases, and 21 bases lay between the germline ends. The CDR3 loop spans 15 amino acids. The CDR3 DNA follows: TGTGCCAGCAGCTTCCAGGACCTTGTCGGGGAGCGGCAGTACTTC. This codes for CASSFQDLVGERQYF.

This clone was observed at least ten times. The genes are TRBV9 and TRBJ1-1; D unclear. Germline loops: CDR1 SGDLS, CDR2 YYNGEE. The CDR3 consists of 13 residues. V gave up 5 bases and J gave up 4 bases, with 12 bases separating them. CDR3 nucleotide sequence: TGTGCCAGCAGTGACACCGAGAGCACTGAAGCTTTCTTT. It codes for CASSDTESTEAFF.

V is TRBV7-9 and J is TRBJ2-7; D might be TRBD2 (7 bases). The CDR3 has 15 residues. The V end lost 5 bases, the J end lost 4 bases, and 18 bases lay between the germline ends. Germline V CDR1 and CDR2: SEHNR, FQNEAQ (reference sequence). For the CDR3, the DNA is TGTGCCAGCAGCGTCGGTAAGGGGGGGACTTACGAGCAGTACTTC. This gives the protein CASSVGKGGTYEQYF.

This clone occurred many times. The V gene is TRBV5-4, the J gene TRBJ2-2; tentatively, D is TRBD1 (5 bases). V was cut by 0 bases and J by 5 bases, with 11 bases left in between. Per the germline V gene, CDR1 is SGHNT and CDR2 is YYREEE (reference sequence). This CDR3 contains 15 residues. CDR3 nucleotides: TGTGCCAGCAGCTTGGCGGCAGGGCGGACCGGGGAGCTGTTTTTT. It encodes CASSLAAGRTGELFF. The variable domain in full, with the rest retrieved from reference TRBV5-4 and TRBJ2-2, is ETGVTQSPTHLIKTRGQQVTLRCSSQSGHNTVSWYQQALGQGPQFIFQYYREEENGRGNFPPRFSGLQFPNYSSELNVNALELDDSALYLCASSLAAGRTGELFFGEGSRLTVL.

Ten or more counts support this clone. The V and J genes are TRBV18 and TRBJ2-7; D may be TRBD1 (6 bases). The V gene lost 5 bases and the J gene lost 4 bases, with 9 bases spanning the gap. The length of the CDR3 is 12 residues. The germline CDR1 and CDR2 sequences are KGHSH and LQKENI. CDR3 DNA sequence: TGTGCCAGCTCATCCGACAGGTACGAGCAGTACTTC. This translates into CASSSDRYEQYF.